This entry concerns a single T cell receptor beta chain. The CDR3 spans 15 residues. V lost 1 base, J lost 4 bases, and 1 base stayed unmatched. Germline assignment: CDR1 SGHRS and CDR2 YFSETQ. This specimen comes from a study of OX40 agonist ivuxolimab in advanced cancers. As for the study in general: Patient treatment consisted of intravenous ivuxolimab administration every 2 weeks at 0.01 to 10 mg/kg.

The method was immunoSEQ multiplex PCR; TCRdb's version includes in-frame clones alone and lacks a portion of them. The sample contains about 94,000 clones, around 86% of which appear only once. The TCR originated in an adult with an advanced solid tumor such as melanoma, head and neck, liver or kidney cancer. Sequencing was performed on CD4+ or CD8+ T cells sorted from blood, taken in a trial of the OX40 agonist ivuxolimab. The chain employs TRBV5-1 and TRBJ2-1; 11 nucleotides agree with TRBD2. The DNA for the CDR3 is TGCGCCAGCAGCTTGCTAGCGGGGGGTTACAATGAGCAGTTCTTC. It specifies CASSLLAGGYNEQFF.